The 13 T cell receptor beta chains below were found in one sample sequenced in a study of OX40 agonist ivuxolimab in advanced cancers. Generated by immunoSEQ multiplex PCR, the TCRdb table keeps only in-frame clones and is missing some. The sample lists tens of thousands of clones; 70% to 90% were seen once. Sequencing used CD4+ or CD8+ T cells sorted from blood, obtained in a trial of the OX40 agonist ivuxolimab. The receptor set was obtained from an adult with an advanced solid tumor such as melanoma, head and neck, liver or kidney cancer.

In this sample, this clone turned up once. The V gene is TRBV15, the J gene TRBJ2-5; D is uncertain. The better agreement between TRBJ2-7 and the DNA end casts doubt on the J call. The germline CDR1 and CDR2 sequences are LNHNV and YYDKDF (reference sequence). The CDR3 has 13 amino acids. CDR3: CATSRGGNYEQYF. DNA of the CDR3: TGTGCCACCAGCAGGGGCGGTAACTACGAGCAGTACTTC.

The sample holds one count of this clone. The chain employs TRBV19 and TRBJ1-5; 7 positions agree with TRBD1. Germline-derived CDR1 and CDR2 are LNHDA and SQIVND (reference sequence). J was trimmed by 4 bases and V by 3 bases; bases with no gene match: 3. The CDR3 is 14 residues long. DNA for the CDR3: TGTGCCAGTAGTATTCGGGACAGAAATCAGCCCCAGCATTTT. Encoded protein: CASSIRDRNQPQHF.

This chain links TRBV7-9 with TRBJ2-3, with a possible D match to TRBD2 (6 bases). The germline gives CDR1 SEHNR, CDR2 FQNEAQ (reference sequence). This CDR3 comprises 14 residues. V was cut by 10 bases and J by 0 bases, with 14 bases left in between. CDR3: CATLARESTDTQYF. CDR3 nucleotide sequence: TGTGCCACCCTGGCCCGGGAGAGCACAGATACGCAGTATTTT.

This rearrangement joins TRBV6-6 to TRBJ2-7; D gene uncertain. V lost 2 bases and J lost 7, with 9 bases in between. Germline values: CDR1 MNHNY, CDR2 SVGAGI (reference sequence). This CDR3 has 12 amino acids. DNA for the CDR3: TGTGCCAGCAGTTACGGAAAATTGGAGCAGTACTTC. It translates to CASSYGKLEQYF.

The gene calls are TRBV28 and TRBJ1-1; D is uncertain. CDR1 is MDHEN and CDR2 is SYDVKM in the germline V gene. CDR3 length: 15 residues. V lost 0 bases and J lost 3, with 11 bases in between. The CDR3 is CASSLWDVGDTEAFF. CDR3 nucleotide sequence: TGTGCCAGCAGTTTATGGGACGTTGGTGACACTGAAGCTTTCTTT.

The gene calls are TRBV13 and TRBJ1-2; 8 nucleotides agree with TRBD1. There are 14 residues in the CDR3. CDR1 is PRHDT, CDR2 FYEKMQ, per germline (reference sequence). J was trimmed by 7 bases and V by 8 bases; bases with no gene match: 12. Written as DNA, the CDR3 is TGTGCCAGCCCCCTAAACCAGGGGGCGGGTGGCTACACCTTC. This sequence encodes CASPLNQGAGGYTF.

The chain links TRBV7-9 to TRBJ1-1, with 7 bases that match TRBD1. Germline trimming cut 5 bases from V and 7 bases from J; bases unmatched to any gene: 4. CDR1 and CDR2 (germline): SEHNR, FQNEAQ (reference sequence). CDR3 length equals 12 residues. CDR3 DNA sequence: TGTGCCAGCAGCCGCTGGGACAGTGAAGCTTTCTTT. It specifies CASSRWDSEAFF.

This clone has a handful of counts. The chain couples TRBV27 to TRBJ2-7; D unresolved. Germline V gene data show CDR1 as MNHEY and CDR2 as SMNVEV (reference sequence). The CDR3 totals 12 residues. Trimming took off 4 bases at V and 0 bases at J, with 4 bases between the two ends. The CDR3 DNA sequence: TGTGCCAGCAGTTCCAACTCCTACGAGCAGTACTTC. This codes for CASSSNSYEQYF.

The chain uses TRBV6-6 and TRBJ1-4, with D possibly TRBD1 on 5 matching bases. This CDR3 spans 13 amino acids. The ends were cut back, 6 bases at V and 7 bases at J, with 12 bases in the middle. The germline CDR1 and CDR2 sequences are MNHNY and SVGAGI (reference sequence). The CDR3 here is CASSRNGAEKLFF. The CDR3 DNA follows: TGTGCCAGCAGCCGAAACGGGGCTGAAAAACTGTTTTTT.

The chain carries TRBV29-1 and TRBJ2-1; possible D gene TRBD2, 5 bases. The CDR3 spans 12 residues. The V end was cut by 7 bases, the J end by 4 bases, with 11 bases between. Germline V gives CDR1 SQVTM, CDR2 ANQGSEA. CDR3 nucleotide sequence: TGCAGCGCCGAGAGGGTGTACAATGAGCAGTTCTTC. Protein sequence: CSAERVYNEQFF.

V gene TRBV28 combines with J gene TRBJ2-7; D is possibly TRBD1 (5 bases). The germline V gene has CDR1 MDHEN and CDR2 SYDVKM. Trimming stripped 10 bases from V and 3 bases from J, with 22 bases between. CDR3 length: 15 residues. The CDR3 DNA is TGTGCCACCAAGCCAGGGCAGGGAACATTCTACGAGCAGTACGTC. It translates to CATKPGQGTFYEQYV.

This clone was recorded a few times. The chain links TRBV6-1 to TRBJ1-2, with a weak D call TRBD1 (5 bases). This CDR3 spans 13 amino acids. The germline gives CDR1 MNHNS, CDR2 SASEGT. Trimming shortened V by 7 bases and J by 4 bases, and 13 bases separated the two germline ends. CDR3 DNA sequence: TGTGCCAGCATTACCACGGGGGGCTATGGCTACACCTTC. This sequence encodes CASITTGGYGYTF.

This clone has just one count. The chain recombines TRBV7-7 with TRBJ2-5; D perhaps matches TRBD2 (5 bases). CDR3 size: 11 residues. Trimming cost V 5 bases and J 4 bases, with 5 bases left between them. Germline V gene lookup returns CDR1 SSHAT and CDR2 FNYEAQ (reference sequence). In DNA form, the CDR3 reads TGTGCCAGCAGCGCGGGAGAGACCCAGTACTTC. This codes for CASSAGETQYF.